One T cell receptor (beta chain) is described in this entry. No antigen is known for it. The data stem from a study of T cell responses to AZD1222 COVID-19 vaccine. Whole-study findings and limits: Among the donors, most were white British and more were female, and clonal diversity was possibly underestimated.

Sequenced by immunoSEQ multiplex PCR; TCRdb stores in-frame clones only, minus some. The top ten clones hold 5.5% to 8% of a sample with roughly 110,000 clones, approximately 88% of them seen once. Here the sequenced sample was peripheral blood, taken on day 0 of AZD1222 vaccination. The receptor was isolated from an adult in good health.

CDR3 loop: CASSSGTSSQSYEQYF. CDR3 in DNA: TGCGCCAGCAGCTCCGGGACTAGCTCTCAATCCTACGAGCAGTACTTC. The rearrangement uses TRBV5-1 and TRBJ2-7; 9 nucleotides agree with TRBD2. The junction had 8 bases not matched to a gene; V was cut back by 3 bases and J by 1 base. Germline-derived CDR1 and CDR2 are SGHRS and YFSETQ. This CDR3 has 16 residues.